This is a list of T cell receptor beta chains from one sample in a study of immune characterization of retroperitoneal liposarcoma. A single record per CDR3 protein comes from TCRdb applying MiXCR to the PCR reads. The sample lists about 9,200 distinct CDR3 sequences, about a quarter seen once, with 9.3% in the top ten. Sequencing was done on a sample of tumor tissue. These receptors were collected from a female donor with retroperitoneal liposarcoma. Both conserved end residues are part of each CDR3. Each record gives: D gene, J gene, clone size, V gene, CDR3 protein, CDR3 DNA. The D gene is left open where the match is weak. Only some rows state a clone size, as once, few, many or a class for expanded clones.

d_gene: TRBD2; j_gene: TRBJ2-1; abundance: .; v_gene: TRBV27; CDR3aa: CATLRGVGSYEQFF; CDR3nt: TGTGCCACCCTTCGGGGGGTTGGGTCCTACGAGCAGTTCTTC
d_gene: .; j_gene: TRBJ1-2; abundance: .; v_gene: TRBV6-1; CDR3aa: CASVQRAFSGYTF; CDR3nt: TGTGCCAGCGTACAGAGGGCATTCAGTGGCTACACCTTC
d_gene: .; j_gene: TRBJ1-1; abundance: .; v_gene: TRBV7-9; CDR3aa: CASSEGHLMNTEAFF; CDR3nt: TGTGCCAGCAGCGAGGGACACCTCATGAACACTGAAGCTTTCTTT
d_gene: .; j_gene: TRBJ2-5; abundance: .; v_gene: TRBV6-1; CDR3aa: CASSLTHQETQYF; CDR3nt: TGTGCCAGCAGTTTGACACACCAAGAGACCCAGTACTTC
d_gene: .; j_gene: TRBJ2-1; abundance: few; v_gene: TRBV12-3/TRBV12-4; CDR3aa: CASSVGDWETQFF; CDR3nt: TGTGCCAGCAGCGTGGGAGATTGGGAGACCCAGTTCTTC
d_gene: .; j_gene: TRBJ2-7; abundance: .; v_gene: TRBV11-3; CDR3aa: CASRPTGSKYEQYF; CDR3nt: TGTGCCAGCCGACCAACAGGGTCGAAGTACGAGCAGTACTTC
d_gene: TRBD1; j_gene: TRBJ1-6; abundance: many; v_gene: TRBV6-1; CDR3aa: CASIARDRIRAPLHF; CDR3nt: TGTGCCAGCATCGCCCGGGACAGAATAAGGGCACCCCTCCACTTT
d_gene: TRBD2; j_gene: TRBJ2-1; abundance: .; v_gene: TRBV7-2; CDR3aa: CASSLRTSGSVETQFF; CDR3nt: TGTGCCAGCAGCTTACGAACTAGCGGGAGTGTAGAGACCCAGTTCTTC
d_gene: .; j_gene: TRBJ2-1; abundance: medium-sized; v_gene: TRBV7-6; CDR3aa: CASSSRLRGNEQFF; CDR3nt: TGTGCCAGCAGCTCGAGGCTTCGGGGAAATGAGCAGTTCTTC
d_gene: .; j_gene: TRBJ2-5; abundance: large; v_gene: TRBV7-2; CDR3aa: CASSRRGRIEETQYF; CDR3nt: TGTGCCAGCAGCCGTAGGGGGAGGATCGAAGAGACCCAGTACTTC
d_gene: TRBD2; j_gene: TRBJ2-5; abundance: .; v_gene: TRBV4-1; CDR3aa: CASSQVFPPGLAGETQYF; CDR3nt: TGCGCCAGCAGCCAAGTTTTTCCGCCGGGACTAGCGGGAGAGACCCAGTACTTC
d_gene: TRBD2; j_gene: TRBJ2-7; abundance: medium-sized; v_gene: TRBV12-3/TRBV12-4; CDR3aa: CASSLVVSGGAYNEQYF; CDR3nt: TGTGCCAGCAGTTTAGTAGTTAGCGGGGGTGCGTACAATGAGCAGTACTTC
d_gene: TRBD2; j_gene: TRBJ2-7; abundance: few; v_gene: TRBV27; CDR3aa: CASSSSGRANPYEQYF; CDR3nt: TGTGCCAGCAGTTCTAGCGGGAGGGCCAACCCCTACGAGCAGTACTTC
d_gene: .; j_gene: TRBJ2-1; abundance: .; v_gene: TRBV12-3/TRBV12-4; CDR3aa: CASSLNEQFF; CDR3nt: TGTGCCAGCAGTTTGAATGAGCAGTTCTTC
d_gene: TRBD1; j_gene: TRBJ2-2; abundance: .; v_gene: TRBV7-8; CDR3aa: CASRGDRGNTGELFF; CDR3nt: TGTGCCAGCAGAGGGGACAGGGGGAACACCGGGGAGCTGTTTTTT
d_gene: TRBD1; j_gene: TRBJ2-3; abundance: .; v_gene: TRBV11-2; CDR3aa: CASSLQGAVAGTQYF; CDR3nt: TGTGCCAGCAGCTTACAGGGGGCGGTGGCCGGGACGCAGTATTTT
d_gene: TRBD2; j_gene: TRBJ2-3; abundance: many; v_gene: TRBV10-1; CDR3aa: CASSPNLAGGTDTQYF; CDR3nt: TGCGCCAGCAGCCCCAATCTAGCGGGGGGCACAGATACGCAGTATTTT
d_gene: TRBD1; j_gene: TRBJ2-1; abundance: .; v_gene: TRBV6-1; CDR3aa: CASSTGGEQCF; CDR3nt: TGTGCCAGCAGCACAGGGGGCGAGCAGTGCTTC
d_gene: TRBD1; j_gene: TRBJ1-6; abundance: many; v_gene: TRBV6-1; CDR3aa: CASSPQGAALYSPLHF; CDR3nt: TGTGCCAGCAGTCCCCAGGGGGCGGCTCTATATTCACCCCTCCACTTT
d_gene: TRBD1; j_gene: TRBJ2-1; abundance: medium-sized; v_gene: TRBV12-3/TRBV12-4; CDR3aa: CASSFRQGSEQFF; CDR3nt: TGTGCCAGCAGTTTCCGACAGGGAAGCGAGCAGTTCTTC
d_gene: .; j_gene: TRBJ2-2; abundance: many; v_gene: TRBV6-1; CDR3aa: CASGRRTGELFF; CDR3nt: TGTGCCAGCGGTAGGAGGACCGGGGAGCTGTTTTTT
d_gene: .; j_gene: TRBJ2-1; abundance: medium-sized; v_gene: TRBV12-3/TRBV12-4; CDR3aa: CASSLGDSASSYNEQFF; CDR3nt: TGTGCCAGCAGTTTAGGGGATAGCGCCAGCTCCTACAATGAGCAGTTCTTC
d_gene: .; j_gene: TRBJ2-1; abundance: many; v_gene: TRBV7-3; CDR3aa: CASSFQAGFDNEQFF; CDR3nt: TGTGCCAGCAGCTTCCAGGCAGGGTTCGACAATGAGCAGTTCTTC
d_gene: .; j_gene: TRBJ2-6; abundance: many; v_gene: TRBV6-6; CDR3aa: CASSYSLNSGANVLTF; CDR3nt: TGTGCCAGCAGTTACTCCCTCAACTCTGGGGCCAACGTCCTGACTTTC
d_gene: TRBD1; j_gene: TRBJ1-1; abundance: .; v_gene: TRBV11-3; CDR3aa: CASSRWDSTNTEAFF; CDR3nt: TGTGCCAGCAGCCGCTGGGACAGCACCAACACTGAAGCTTTCTTT
d_gene: .; j_gene: TRBJ2-7; abundance: many; v_gene: TRBV6-6; CDR3aa: CASSYSSTGTYEQYF; CDR3nt: TGTGCCAGCAGTTACTCGTCAACAGGGACCTACGAGCAGTACTTC
d_gene: .; j_gene: TRBJ2-2; abundance: .; v_gene: TRBV12-3/TRBV12-4; CDR3aa: CASSLEGTGELFF; CDR3nt: TGTGCCAGCAGTTTAGAGGGGACCGGGGAGCTGTTTTTT